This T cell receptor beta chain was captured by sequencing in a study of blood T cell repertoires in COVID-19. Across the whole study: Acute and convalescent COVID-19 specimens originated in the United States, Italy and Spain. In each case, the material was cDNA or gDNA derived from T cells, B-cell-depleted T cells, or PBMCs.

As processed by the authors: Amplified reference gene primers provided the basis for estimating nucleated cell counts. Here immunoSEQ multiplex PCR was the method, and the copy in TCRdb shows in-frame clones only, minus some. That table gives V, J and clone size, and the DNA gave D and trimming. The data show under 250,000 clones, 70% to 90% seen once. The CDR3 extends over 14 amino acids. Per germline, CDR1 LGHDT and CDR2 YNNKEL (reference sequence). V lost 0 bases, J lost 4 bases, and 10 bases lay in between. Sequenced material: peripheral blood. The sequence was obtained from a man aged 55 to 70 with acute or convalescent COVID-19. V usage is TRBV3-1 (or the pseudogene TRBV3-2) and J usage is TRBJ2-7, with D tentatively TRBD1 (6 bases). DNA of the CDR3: TGTGCCAGCAGCCAAGAGGGGGACACGTACGAGCAGTACTTC. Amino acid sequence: CASSQEGDTYEQYF.